The present T cell receptor (beta chain) was sequenced within a study of cytomegalovirus exposure and HLA in healthy donors. The PCR made use of 60 Vbeta and 13 Jbeta primers. Some clones are missing from TCRdb's copy, which holds only in-frame ones; the method was immunoSEQ multiplex PCR. Of roughly 72,000 clones listed, 74% are singletons. Sequencing was performed on PBMCs. This sequence was found in a human donor in good health.

DNA of the CDR3: TGTGCCAGCAGTGAAGTCAGCGGGAGCTCCTACGAGCAGTACTTC. It specifies CASSEVSGSSYEQYF. V usage is TRBV6-1 and J usage is TRBJ2-7; 8 bases fit TRBD2. The CDR3 has 15 residues. V shed 1 base and J 0 bases; nucleotides not matched to a gene: 2. Germline V gene sequence: CDR1 MNHNS, CDR2 SASEGT.